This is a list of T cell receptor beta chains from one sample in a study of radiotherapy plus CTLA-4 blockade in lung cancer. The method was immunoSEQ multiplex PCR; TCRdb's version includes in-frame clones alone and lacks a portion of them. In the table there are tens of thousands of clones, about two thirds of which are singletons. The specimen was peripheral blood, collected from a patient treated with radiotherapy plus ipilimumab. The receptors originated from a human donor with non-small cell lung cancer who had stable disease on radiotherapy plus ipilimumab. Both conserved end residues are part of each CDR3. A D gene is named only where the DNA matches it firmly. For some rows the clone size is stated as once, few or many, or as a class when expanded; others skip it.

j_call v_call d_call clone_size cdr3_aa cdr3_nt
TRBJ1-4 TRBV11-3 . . CASSSWQGVGDEKLFF TGTGCCAGCAGCTCTTGGCAAGGTGTAGGAGATGAAAAACTGTTTTTT
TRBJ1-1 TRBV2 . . CASREENTEAFF TGTGCCAGCAGGGAGGAGAACACTGAAGCTTTCTTT
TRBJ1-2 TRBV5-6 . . CASSFDRPRYGYTF TGTGCCAGCAGCTTCGACAGACCTAGGTATGGCTACACCTTC
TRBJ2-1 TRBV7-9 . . CASSLTLANEQFF TGTGCCAGCAGCTTAACACTAGCAAATGAGCAGTTCTTC
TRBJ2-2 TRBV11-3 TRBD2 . CASSRTGGATNTGELFF TGTGCCAGCAGCCGTACGGGAGGGGCGACGAACACCGGGGAGCTGTTTTTT
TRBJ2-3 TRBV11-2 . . CASSARSGSTDTQYF TGTGCCAGCAGCGCCCGAAGCGGTAGCACAGATACGCAGTATTTT
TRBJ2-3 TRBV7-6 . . CASSPYPRSDTQYF TGTGCCAGCAGTCCCTACCCTCGGTCGGATACGCAGTATTTT
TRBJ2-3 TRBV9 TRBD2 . CATVGPSGEVEQYF TGTGCCACCGTCGGGCCTAGCGGGGAGGTTGAGCAGTATTTT
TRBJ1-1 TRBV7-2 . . CASSLGVVRAFF TGTGCCAGCAGCTTAGGAGTTGTGAGAGCTTTCTTT
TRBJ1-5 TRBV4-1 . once CASSQLQGSDQPQHF TGCGCCAGCAGCCAACTACAGGGAAGTGATCAGCCCCAGCATTTT
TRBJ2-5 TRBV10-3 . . CAITGGAGETQYF TGTGCCATAACAGGGGGGGCCGGAGAGACCCAGTACTTC
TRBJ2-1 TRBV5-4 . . CASSPQRGGYNEQFF TGTGCCAGCAGCCCCCAGAGGGGGGGCTACAATGAGCAGTTCTTC
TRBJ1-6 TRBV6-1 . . CASSEYTEGTYNSPLHF TGTGCCAGCAGTGAATACACAGAGGGTACCTATAATTCACCCCTCCACTTT
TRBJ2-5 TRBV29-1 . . CSVEGGAETQYF TGCAGCGTTGAGGGGGGGGCAGAGACCCAGTACTTC
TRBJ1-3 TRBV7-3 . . CASSLTPGADTIYF TGTGCCAGCAGCTTAACCCCAGGGGCGGACACCATATATTTT
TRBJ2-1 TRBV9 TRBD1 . CASSAVGQGAYNEQFF TGTGCCAGCAGCGCCGTGGGACAGGGGGCCTACAATGAGCAGTTCTTC
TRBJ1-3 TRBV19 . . CASKADGIGNTIYF TGTGCCAGTAAAGCCGACGGGATCGGAAACACCATATATTTT
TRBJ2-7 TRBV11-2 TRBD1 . CASSWTGVEPYEQYF TGTGCCAGCAGCTGGACAGGCGTAGAACCGTACGAGCAGTACTTC
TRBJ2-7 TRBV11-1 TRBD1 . CASSLGTDLYEQYF TGCGCCAGCAGCTTAGGGACAGATCTCTACGAGCAGTACTTC
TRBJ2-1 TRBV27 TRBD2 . CASSLSGGPDNEQFF TGTGCCAGCAGCCTTAGCGGGGGGCCGGACAATGAGCAGTTCTTC
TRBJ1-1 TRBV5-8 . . CASTRGADRWTEAFF TGTGCCAGCACCCGGGGGGCCGATCGATGGACTGAAGCTTTCTTT
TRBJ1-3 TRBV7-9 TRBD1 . CASSSGTGGSGNTIYF TGTGCCAGCAGCTCCGGGACAGGGGGCTCTGGAAACACCATATATTTT
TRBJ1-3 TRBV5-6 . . CASSLGAFSGNTIYF TGTGCCAGCAGCTTGGGCGCGTTCTCTGGAAACACCATATATTTT
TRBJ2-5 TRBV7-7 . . CASSSGGLQGTQYF TGTGCCAGCAGCTCAGGGGGGCTCCAAGGGACCCAGTACTTC
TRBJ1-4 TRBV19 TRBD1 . CASSTGGSANEKLFF TGTGCCAGTAGTACAGGGGGCAGTGCTAATGAAAAACTGTTTTTT
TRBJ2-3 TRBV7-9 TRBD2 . CASSPLAGEVLYGTDTQYF TGTGCCAGCAGCCCCCTAGCGGGTGAAGTGCTTTACGGCACAGATACGCAGTATTTT
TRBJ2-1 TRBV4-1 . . CASSQVDMLAYNEQFF TGCGCCAGCAGCCAGGTCGACATGTTGGCCTACAATGAGCAGTTCTTC
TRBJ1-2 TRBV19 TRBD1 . CASTRGLENYGYTF TGTGCCAGTACCAGGGGGCTTGAAAACTATGGCTACACCTTC
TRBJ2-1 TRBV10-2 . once CASSESGQYIYNEQFF TGCGCCAGCAGTGAGTCAGGACAGTATATCTACAATGAGCAGTTCTTC
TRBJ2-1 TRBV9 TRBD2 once CASSPSPSGGSEQFF TGTGCCAGCAGCCCCTCCCCTAGCGGGGGAAGTGAGCAGTTCTTC
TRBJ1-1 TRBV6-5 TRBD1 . CASGTGTEMNTEAFF TGTGCCAGCGGGACCGGGACAGAGATGAACACTGAAGCTTTCTTT
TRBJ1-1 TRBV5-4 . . CASRDRDLNTEAFF TGTGCCAGCAGGGACAGAGACTTGAACACTGAAGCTTTCTTT
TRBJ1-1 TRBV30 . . CAHRRGASEAFF TGTGCCCACCGGCGGGGGGCGTCTGAAGCTTTCTTT
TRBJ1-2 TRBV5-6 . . CASSPGKGYTF TGTGCCAGCAGCCCGGGTAAGGGCTACACCTTC
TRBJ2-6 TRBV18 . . CASSMLWDILQSRANVLTF TGTGCCAGCTCAATGCTGTGGGACATTTTACAAAGTCGGGCCAACGTCCTGACTTTC
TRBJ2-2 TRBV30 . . CAWSPPGHRGTGELFF TGTGCCTGGAGTCCTCCGGGACACCGCGGAACCGGGGAGCTGTTTTTT
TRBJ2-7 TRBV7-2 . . CASSLRHSGQISYEQYF TGTGCCAGCAGCTTAAGGCATTCAGGACAGATCTCCTACGAGCAGTACTTC
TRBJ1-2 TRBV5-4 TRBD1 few CASSLDRGLRGYTF TGTGCCAGCAGCCTGGACAGGGGGCTGCGGGGCTACACCTTC
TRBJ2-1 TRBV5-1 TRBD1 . CASSRGQGLSIDEQFF TGCGCCAGCAGCAGGGGACAGGGTCTCTCTATCGATGAGCAGTTCTTC
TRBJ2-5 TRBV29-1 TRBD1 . CSVDSGQGLQETQYF TGCAGCGTTGATTCGGGACAGGGCTTACAAGAGACCCAGTACTTC